A selection of T cell receptor beta chains follows, all from one sample in a study of T cells in Graves' hyperthyroidism and ophthalmopathy. MiXCR, run by TCRdb on the multiplex PCR reads, gives a single entry per CDR3 protein. The sample contains approximately 560,000 distinct CDR3 sequences, about 15% of which appear only once. Input material: blood. Source of these receptors: a woman aged 25 to 39 with Graves' hyperthyroidism. CDR3s include the opening cysteine and the closing phenylalanine or tryptophan. D genes are given only for firm matches. A clone size is listed for some rows: how often the clone was seen (once, few, many), or a class if it is expanded.

TRBD2,15,TRBV3-1,TRBJ2-7,few,TGTGCCAGCAGCCACTCTAGCGGGGGGAACTACGAGCAGTACTTC,CASSHSSGGNYEQYF
NA,14,TRBV20-1,TRBJ1-2,many,TGCAGTGCTAGAGATCAGGCTGGTTTCTATGGCTACACCTTC,CSARDQAGFYGYTF
NA,13,TRBV6-1,TRBJ2-5,few,TGTGCCAGCAGTGAGGGACTGGGAGAGACCCAGTACTTC,CASSEGLGETQYF
TRBD1,16,TRBV28,TRBJ2-3,many,TGTGCCAGCAGTCCCGGGACAGGGGTCTGGACAGATACGCAGTATTTT,CASSPGTGVWTDTQYF
NA,13,TRBV7-9,TRBJ1-2,NA,TGTGCCAGCAGCTTCCCCGGGACCTTCGGCTACACCTTC,CASSFPGTFGYTF
NA,21,TRBV27,TRBJ2-6,NA,TGTGCCAGCAGTTTATCGATGGAGGGGTACGACCCCTACTCTGGGGCCAACGTCCTGACTTTC,CASSLSMEGYDPYSGANVLTF
NA,15,TRBV6-1,TRBJ2-7,many,TGTGCCAGCAGTGAAGTACGCTACCGGTCCTACGAGCAGTACTTC,CASSEVRYRSYEQYF
TRBD2,15,TRBV5-6,TRBJ2-7,many,TGTGCCAGCAGCCCGACTAGCGGAATAATTAGAGAGCAGTACTTC,CASSPTSGIIREQYF
TRBD1,15,TRBV10-2,TRBJ1-2,few,TGCGCCAGCAAGAGGGACAGTAGTCCTAACTATGGCTACACCTTC,CASKRDSSPNYGYTF
NA,15,TRBV12-3/TRBV12-4,TRBJ2-1,many,TGTGCCAGCAGTTTTAGCGAAGGGGCTGGCAATGAGCAGTTCTTC,CASSFSEGAGNEQFF
NA,14,TRBV20-1,TRBJ2-7,NA,TGCAGTGCTAGACAGGGAAACGAGAACTACGAGCAGTACTTC,CSARQGNENYEQYF
TRBD1,17,TRBV6-1,TRBJ2-7,many,TGTGCCAGCACCCCCCCCCTAGGGGGACAGGGGACGAACGAGCAGTACTTC,CASTPPLGGQGTNEQYF
NA,14,TRBV6-5,TRBJ1-2,few,TGTGCCAGCAGTTACTCGGGCGGCGGCTATGGCTGCACCTTC,CASSYSGGGYGCTF
TRBD2,15,TRBV7-6,TRBJ2-3,few,TGTGCCAGCAGCCCTCTGGCGGGAGCTCCAGATACGCAGTATTTT,CASSPLAGAPDTQYF
TRBD2,18,TRBV15,TRBJ2-5,few,TGTGCCACCAGCAGAGAATTAGCGGGAGGGCCTGGAGAGGAGACCCAGTACTTC,CATSRELAGGPGEETQYF
TRBD1,14,TRBV2,TRBJ1-1,many,TGTGCCAGCAACAGGGACAGGATATTAGGTGAAGCTTTCTTT,CASNRDRILGEAFF
NA,13,TRBV7-9,TRBJ1-1,many,TGTGCCAGCAGCTTTTCTGCTGGCGCTGAAGCTTTCTTT,CASSFSAGAEAFF
TRBD2,15,TRBV19,TRBJ2-7,few,TGTGCCACCAGAGGGTTTCGGGAGGGCACCTACGAGCAGTACTTC,CATRGFREGTYEQYF
NA,14,TRBV12-3/TRBV12-4,TRBJ2-7,many,TGTGCCAGCAGCCCGGTGGAGTCGCCCTACGAGCAGTACTTC,CASSPVESPYEQYF
NA,13,TRBV11-2,TRBJ2-5,many,TGTGCCAGCAGCGTCCAGGTAGAAGAGACCCAGTACTTC,CASSVQVEETQYF